Below are 10 T cell receptor beta chains sequenced from a single sample in a study of siplizumab effects on memory and regulatory T cells. Produced via immunoSEQ multiplex PCR; TCRdb's table is partial and in-frame only. Of around 87,000 clones detected, 70% to 90% appear once; the ten largest clones hold about 15%. The sequencing input was CD4+ T cells sorted from blood. Every receptor here comes from a human donor in good health.

This chain joins TRBV7-2 and TRBJ1-5; unclear D gene. CDR1 is SGHTA, CDR2 FQGNSA, per germline. The CDR3 totals 15 residues. Trimming removed 1 base at V and 4 bases at J, with 11 bases between. The CDR3 sequence is CASSLEPRGNQPQHF. CDR3 sequence (DNA): TGTGCCAGCAGCTTAGAACCCAGAGGGAATCAGCCCCAGCATTTT.

V and J are TRBV19 and TRBJ2-1; D ambiguous. Germline-derived CDR1 and CDR2 are LNHDA and SQIVND (reference sequence). Trimming took off 4 bases at V and 0 bases at J, with 7 bases between the two ends. CDR3 length: 14 amino acids. The CDR3 DNA follows: TGTGCCAGTAGTAAGGGCGGCTCCTACAATGAGCAGTTCTTC. Translating gives CASSKGGSYNEQFF. The full variable domain, its missing parts supplied by reference TRBV19 and TRBJ2-1, is DGGITQSPKYLFRKEGQNVTLSCEQNLNHDAMYWYRQDPGQGLRLIYYSQIVNDFQKGDIAEGYSVSREKKESFPLTVTSAQKNPTAFYLCASSKGGSYNEQFFGPGTRLTVL.

This sequence joins TRBV7-2 and TRBJ2-1; TRBD1 is a possible D gene (5 bases). Germline V gene data show CDR1 as SGHTA and CDR2 as FQGNSA. The CDR3 contains 15 residues. V was clipped by 1 base and J by 5 bases, with 12 bases between them. CDR3 protein: CASSLEGDFHNEQFF. CDR3 in DNA: TGTGCCAGCAGCTTAGAAGGGGATTTCCACAATGAGCAGTTCTTC.

The J gene is TRBJ2-7, the V gene TRBV6-5; 8 nucleotides match TRBD1. CDR3 length: 13 amino acids. The V segment lost 6 bases and the J segment 3 bases; nucleotides outside the gene matches: 4. In germline, CDR1 is MNHEY, CDR2 SVGAGI. This chain's CDR3 is CASRDRVGYEQYF. In nucleotides, the CDR3 is TGTGCCAGCAGGGACAGGGTGGGCTACGAGCAGTACTTC.

This chain joins TRBV18 and TRBJ1-5; D is perhaps TRBD1 (6 bases). Trimming cost V 3 bases and J 3 bases, with 12 bases left between them. The CDR3 extends over 15 amino acids. Germline V lookup: CDR1 KGHSH, CDR2 LQKENI. This CDR3 reads CASSPKDRVNQPQHF. In DNA, the CDR3 is TGTGCCAGCTCACCCAAGGACAGAGTCAATCAGCCCCAGCATTTT.

This chain uses TRBV19 with TRBJ2-7, with D tentatively TRBD2 (6 bases). There are 15 residues in the CDR3. CDR1 is LNHDA, CDR2 SQIVND, per germline (reference sequence). The V gene lost 4 bases and the J gene lost 3 bases, with 16 bases spanning the gap. The DNA of the CDR3 is TGTGCCAGTAGTACCTCGGGTAGCGGTTACTACGAGCAGTACTTC. Encoded protein: CASSTSGSGYYEQYF. Using reference TRBV19 and TRBJ2-7 for the parts outside the CDR3, the full variable domain is DGGITQSPKYLFRKEGQNVTLSCEQNLNHDAMYWYRQDPGQGLRLIYYSQIVNDFQKGDIAEGYSVSREKKESFPLTVTSAQKNPTAFYLCASSTSGSGYYEQYFGPGTRLTVT.

V is TRBV5-6 and J is TRBJ2-3; 9 bases align to TRBD1. Germline V gene sequence: CDR1 SGHDT, CDR2 YYEEEE. This CDR3 has 14 amino acids. Trimming removed 2 bases from V and 4 bases from J; junction bases left unmatched: 2. In nucleotides, the CDR3 is TGTGCCAGCAGCTTTCGACAGGGGGCAGATACGCAGTATTTT. This codes for CASSFRQGADTQYF.

This clone was found once. The rearrangement links TRBV7-2 to TRBJ2-7; D is unresolved. The CDR3 loop spans 11 amino acids. From germline, CDR1 is SGHTA and CDR2 FQGNSA. Trimming took off 1 base at V and 5 bases at J, with 3 bases between the two ends. This CDR3 is CASSLVDEQYF. The DNA for the CDR3 is TGTGCCAGCAGCTTAGTGGACGAGCAGTACTTC.

The count of this clone is one. The V call is TRBV19, the J call TRBJ1-5; 8 bases line up with TRBD1. There are 16 residues in the CDR3. V shed 3 bases, J shed 6 bases, and the junction held 10 bases outside the gene matches. Germline V gene data show CDR1 as LNHDA and CDR2 as SQIVND (reference sequence). The CDR3 nucleotides are TGTGCCAGTAGTATCATCCCGACAGGGGTTGGTCAGCCCCAGCATTTT. Amino acids: CASSIIPTGVGQPQHF.

The chain joins TRBV29-1 to TRBJ2-7; perhaps D is TRBD1 or TRBD2 (5 bases each). CDR3 size: 14 residues. V lost 0 bases and J 5 bases, leaving 14 bases between the germline ends. Germline V lookup: CDR1 SQVTM, CDR2 ANQGSEA. Here the CDR3 DNA reads TGCAGCGTTGAAGATCCACTCGGGACCAACGAGCAGTACTTC. This translates into CSVEDPLGTNEQYF.